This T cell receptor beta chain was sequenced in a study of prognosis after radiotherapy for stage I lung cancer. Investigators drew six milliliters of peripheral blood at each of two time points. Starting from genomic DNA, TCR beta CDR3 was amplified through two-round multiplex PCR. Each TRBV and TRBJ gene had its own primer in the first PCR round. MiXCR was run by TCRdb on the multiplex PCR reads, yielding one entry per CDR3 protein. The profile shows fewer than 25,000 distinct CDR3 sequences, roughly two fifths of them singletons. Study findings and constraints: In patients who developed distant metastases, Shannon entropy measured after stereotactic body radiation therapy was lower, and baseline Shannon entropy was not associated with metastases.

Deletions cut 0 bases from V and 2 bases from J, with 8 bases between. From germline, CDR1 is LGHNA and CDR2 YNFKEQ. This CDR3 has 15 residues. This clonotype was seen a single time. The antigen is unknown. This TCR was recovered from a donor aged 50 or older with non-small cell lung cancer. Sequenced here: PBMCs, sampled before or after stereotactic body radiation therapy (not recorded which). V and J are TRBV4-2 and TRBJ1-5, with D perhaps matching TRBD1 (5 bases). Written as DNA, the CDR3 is TGTGCCAGCAGCCAAGATTTGGGGGGCAATCAGCCCCAGCATTTT. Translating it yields CASSQDLGGNQPQHF.